This T cell receptor (beta chain) was recorded in a study of CD8 T cells in Susac syndrome (dated by TCRdb to the late 2010s). A note on the overall study: Repertoire sequencing was used to test whether CD8+ T cell activation and differentiation in Susac syndrome was antigen driven. Overall results and qualifications from the work: The number of individuals in the TCR sequencing and HLA analysis was acknowledged as relatively small.

In the case of this clonotype: The antigen this receptor binds is unknown. Base qualities are not recorded, but no much larger clone differs from it by a single base.

RNA was extracted using the RNeasy kit, and about 0.45 to 1 ug of the RNA was reverse transcribed with random hexamers. The immunoSEQ multiplex PCR assay, which covers 54 Vbeta and 13 Jbeta segments, was used to amplify TCR beta CDR3 regions. Bias from PCR amplification was corrected by using a synthetic template baseline for primer optimization and for computational correction. The paper's data handling went like this. Reads were annotated to V, D and J genes according to IMGT and were analyzed with immunoSEQ Analyzer, with only productive sequences retained. Clonality was calculated as one minus the Shannon entropy normalized by log2 of the number of productive unique sequences. For each patient and control, public and private clones were evaluated within the 100 most prevalent clones. Susac-specific clones were defined as absent from healthy and MS cohorts, over a thousand published viral clones and other ImmuneACCESS disease sequences. TCRdb trimmed the raw reads at Q25, called clones with MiXCR and kept productive beta chains. Records with the same CDR3 protein are collapsed into one entry carrying the most frequent genes and DNA. The V and J calls shown here were made by TCRdb, not taken from the authors' results. For this sample the table gives approximately 190,000 distinct CDR3 sequences, of which 90% to 95% were detected only once. Together, the top ten hold roughly 0.096% of the sample.

Peripheral blood CD8+ and CD4+ T cells from healthy donors, Susac syndrome patients and multiple sclerosis patients were profiled using high-throughput TCR beta sequencing. The healthy donors served as controls matched for age and sex. Bulk CD8+ and CD4+ T cells were purified magnetically by negative isolation, whereas CD8+ TEMRA cells were enriched by FACS. Blood was collected in EDTA tubes and processed within 24 hours, with PBMCs isolated through density gradient centrifugation. PBMCs intended for TCR sequencing were cryopreserved in liquid nitrogen and were subsequently thawed in a 37 degrees C water bath. The sorted or isolated CD4+, CD8+ and CD8+ TEMRA cells had a purity of 90% or higher. The CDR3 goes from the cysteine to the phenylalanine over 13 residues. Just the 39-base CDR3 DNA is kept, in frame starting at base 1. V drops 1 base and J drops 0 bases, leaving 4 bases in between. Looking up the germline V gene (reference sequence) yields CDR1 GTSNPN and CDR2 SVGIG.

Input material: CD4+ T cells from PBMCs. This receptor chain uses TRBV30 and TRBJ2-1, with no D gene named confidently. This sequence was found in a human donor in good health. At the DNA level, the sequence is TGTGCCTGGAGTGCAAGCTCCTACAATGAGCAGTTCTTC. This sequence encodes CAWSASSYNEQFF.